The present T cell receptor beta chain was sequenced within a study of PD-L1 blockade in urothelial cancer. At the level of the study: Typically, measured as a median, blood samples had 140,000 or so T cells.

As to time point: peripheral blood 6 weeks after treatment start. Sequencing used immunoSEQ multiplex PCR; TCRdb keeps in-frame clones, though not all of them. This sample carries 100,000 to 150,000 clones, more than 70% of them seen once, and the ten largest clones take roughly 2.4%. Trimming took 6 bases from V and 2 from J, leaving 14 bases between them. The CDR3 loop spans 15 amino acids. Germline CDR1 reads MNHEY; CDR2 reads SVGAGI. The material sequenced was PBMCs, taken around atezolizumab (anti-PD-L1) treatment. The receptor comes from a man aged 50 to 60 with urothelial cancer. This chain links TRBV6-5 with TRBJ1-5; possible D gene TRBD1, 6 bases. The CDR3 loop is CASRTGLWGNQPQHF. CDR3 nucleotide sequence: TGTGCCAGCAGGACAGGCCTTTGGGGCAATCAGCCCCAGCATTTT.